The 10 T cell receptor beta chains below come from one sample, sequenced in a study of T-cell reconstitution after alpha-beta-depleted transplantation in children. A TCRbeta library incorporating unique molecular identifiers was prepared. One entry per CDR3 protein, called by TCRdb with MiXCR from the PCR reads. The sample shows just over 350,000 distinct CDR3 sequences, 10% to 15% of them seen only once. Material: PBMCs, obtained from the stem cell graft. These receptors came from a human donor who donated a stem cell graft to a child with Fanconi anemia.

In this sample, this clonotype turned up many times. This chain links TRBV2 with TRBJ1-4; D might be TRBD1 (6 bases). The CDR3 totals 17 residues. CDR1 and CDR2 from the germline V gene are SNHLY and FYNNEI. Trimming left V 3 bases short and J 8 bases short, with 22 bases between. The CDR3 loop reads CASSDPGTPDGEEKLFF. DNA of the CDR3: TGTGCCAGCAGTGATCCTGGGACACCGGATGGGGAGGAAAAACTGTTTTTT.

This clonotype turned up a few times. The rearrangement joins TRBV24-1 to TRBJ1-2; the D is unclear. Trimming took off 3 bases at V and 6 bases at J, with 19 bases between the two ends. The germline gives CDR1 KGHDR, CDR2 SFDVKD. The CDR3 length is 16 residues. CDR3 nucleotides: TGTGCCACCAGTGATCTTGATCCCCCTTTGAGCCATGGCTACACCTTC. Translation gives CATSDLDPPLSHGYTF.

This clonotype turned up a few times. The chain joins TRBV4-3 to TRBJ2-1; 8 bases are shared with TRBD2. This CDR3 comprises 19 residues. The junction had 14 bases not matched to a gene; V was cut back by 0 bases and J by 4 bases. Germline V CDR1 and CDR2: LGHNA, YSLEER. CDR3 region: CASSQDGRVAGLDYNEQFF. In nucleotides, the CDR3 is TGCGCCAGCAGCCAAGATGGCCGGGTAGCGGGGTTAGATTACAATGAGCAGTTCTTC.

This clonotype appeared many times. The gene calls are TRBV6-2 or TRBV6-3 and TRBJ2-7, with 8 bases that match TRBD2. The CDR3 contains 15 residues. Germline V CDR1 and CDR2: MNHEY, SVGEGT. With 2 bases clipped from V and 0 bases from J, the junction kept 3 bases outside the gene matches. CDR3 nucleotide sequence: TGTGCCAGCAGTTACCTTAGCGGGGTCTCCTACGAGCAGTACTTC. This codes for CASSYLSGVSYEQYF.

This clonotype was seen a few times. The V and J genes are TRBV5-6 and TRBJ2-1; possibly TRBD2 for D (6 bases). There are 13 residues in the CDR3. Germline assignment: CDR1 SGHDT and CDR2 YYEEEE. The V and J ends lost 2 bases and 7 bases respectively, with 10 bases between them. The CDR3 DNA follows: TGTGCCAGCAGCTTCGGGACTCTGAATGAGCAGTTCTTC. It yields the protein CASSFGTLNEQFF. The entire variable domain, with the rest obtained from reference TRBV5-6 and TRBJ2-1, is as follows: DAGVTQSPTHLIKTRGQQVTLRCSPKSGHDTVSWYQQALGQGPQFIFQYYEEEERQRGNFPDRFSGHQFPNYSSELNVNALLLGDSALYLCASSFGTLNEQFFGPGTRLTVL.

This clonotype occurred a few times. This chain joins TRBV5-1 and TRBJ2-5; D is possibly TRBD1 (6 bases). Trimming removed 3 bases from V and 0 bases from J, with 12 bases in between. Germline loops: CDR1 SGHRS, CDR2 YFSETQ. CDR3 length: 15 residues. The CDR3 is CASSSGGANQETQYF. The CDR3 bases are TGCGCCAGCAGCTCTGGGGGCGCCAACCAAGAGACCCAGTACTTC.

The chain uses TRBV3-1 and TRBJ2-5; tentative D call: TRBD2 (5 bases). Germline CDR1 and CDR2: LGHDT and YNNKEL (reference sequence). The CDR3 length is 14 residues. V shed 2 bases and J shed 5 bases, with 12 bases lying between them. This CDR3 reads CASSQRVALETQYF. DNA for the CDR3: TGTGCCAGCAGCCAACGCGTAGCGCTGGAGACCCAGTACTTC.

This clonotype was counted ten times or more. The chain joins TRBV7-6 to TRBJ2-1; no reliable D call. The CDR3 covers 13 residues. Germline V gene data show CDR1 as SGHVS and CDR2 as FNYEAQ. Trimming pared 2 bases from V and 6 bases from J, leaving 8 bases between. CDR3 sequence (DNA): TGTGCCAGCAGCTTACACAGAAGCAATGAGCAGTTCTTC. As protein: CASSLHRSNEQFF.

This clonotype has ten or more counts. The rearrangement joins TRBV28 to TRBJ2-7; TRBD1 agrees at 8 bases. This CDR3 has 13 amino acids. The germline CDR1 and CDR2 sequences are MDHEN and SYDVKM. J was trimmed by 9 bases and V by 0 bases; bases with no gene match: 4. CDR3 protein: CASSLWTGDAQYF. The CDR3 coding sequence is TGTGCCAGCAGTTTATGGACAGGGGATGCGCAGTACTTC.

This clonotype was counted at least ten times. The chain has TRBV6-6 and TRBJ2-7; D unresolved. There are 12 residues in the CDR3. CDR1 and CDR2 from the germline V gene are MNHNY and SVGAGI (reference sequence). Trimming removed 6 bases from V and 4 bases from J, with 10 bases in between. CDR3 DNA sequence: TGTGCCAGCAGCTACGGACCTTACGAGCAGTACTTC. The encoded protein is CASSYGPYEQYF.